Each of the 3 T cell receptor beta chains below was sequenced from the same sample in a study of blood T cell repertoires in COVID-19. TCRdb's table, derived via immunoSEQ multiplex PCR, lists solely in-frame clones and lacks some. The table lists over 200,000 clones, roughly 80% of them singletons. The sample was peripheral blood. Receptor source: a woman of 80 years or more with acute or convalescent COVID-19.

The chain recombines TRBV30 with TRBJ2-3, with D maybe TRBD1 (6 bases). Trimming took 2 bases from V and 7 from J, leaving 16 bases between them. The CDR3 totals 14 residues. From germline, CDR1 is GTSNPN and CDR2 SVGIG (reference sequence). DNA of the CDR3: TGTGCCTGGAGTACAGGGAGCTCGTACAATACGCAGTATTTT. Translation gives CAWSTGSSYNTQYF.

This chain links TRBV5-8 with TRBJ1-3; no firm D call. CDR1 is SGHTS, CDR2 YDEGEE, per germline. Between the trimmed V and J ends, which lost 1 base and 2 bases, there was a span of 10 bases. The CDR3 loop spans 15 amino acids. The CDR3 DNA reads as TGTGCCAGCAGCTTGATAGGGAGCCCTGGAAACACCATATATTTT. Residues: CASSLIGSPGNTIYF.

V is TRBV10-1 and J is TRBJ2-7; D might be TRBD2 (6 bases). Germline assignment: CDR1 WNHNN and CDR2 SYGVQD (reference sequence). Trimming left V 4 bases short and J 3 bases short, with 13 bases between. The CDR3 extends over 14 amino acids. In DNA, the CDR3 is TGCGCCAGCAGTGGGCGAAGGGGAGGCTACGAGCAGTACTTC. Translating it yields CASSGRRGGYEQYF.